One sample yielded the 25 T cell receptor beta chains listed below, sequenced in a study of T-cell memory formation after mild COVID-19. TCRdb itself ran the 5' RACE reads through MiXCR, one entry per CDR3 protein. This sample has 110,000 or so distinct CDR3 sequences, with about a fifth found just once. Sequencing used PBMCs or a T cell subset sorted from them (not recorded which). The receptors originated from a man between 18 and 29 years old who had mild COVID-19 (a few samples of this study predate the infection). Cell type and time point are not known.

This clonotype was detected a few times. The CDR3 spells CASSLRVGDSNQPQHF. As DNA, the CDR3 is TGTGCCAGCAGCTTAAGGGTAGGGGACAGTAATCAGCCCCAGCATTTT. J is TRBJ1-5 and V is TRBV7-9; 7 nucleotides align to TRBD1. In germline, CDR1 is SEHNR, CDR2 FQNEAQ (reference sequence). The ends lost 2 bases at V and 4 bases at J; junction bases unmatched: 8. This CDR3 is built from 16 residues.

A few counts support this clonotype. The chain recombines TRBV7-9 with TRBJ1-6; no firm D call. Trimming left V 3 bases short and J 7 bases short, with 10 bases between. The germline V gene has CDR1 SEHNR and CDR2 FQNEAQ (reference sequence). The length of the CDR3 is 14 residues. CDR3 sequence (DNA): TGTGCCAGCAGCTTTAACCCAGAGAATTCACCCCTCCACTTT. It encodes CASSFNPENSPLHF.

The V gene is TRBV6-5, the J gene TRBJ2-7; possible D gene TRBD2, 6 bases. Germline V CDR1 and CDR2: MNHEY, SVGAGI. Deletions cut 5 bases from V and 0 bases from J, with 11 bases between. The CDR3 sequence is 14 residues long. CDR3 in amino acids: CASSGDSRSYEQYF. For the CDR3, the DNA is TGTGCCAGCAGTGGGGACTCACGCTCCTACGAGCAGTACTTC.

The chain links TRBV4-1 to TRBJ2-7, with D possibly being TRBD2 (6 bases). The CDR3 totals 15 residues. With 0 bases removed from V and 2 bases from J, the gap between germline ends came to 11 bases. From germline, CDR1 is MGHRA and CDR2 YSYEKL. In nucleotides, the CDR3 is TGCGCCAGCAGCCAAGAAAGGAGGGGTCCCTACGAGCAGTACTTC. Amino acids: CASSQERRGPYEQYF.

The table lists this clonotype with a count of one. V and J are TRBV19 and TRBJ2-7; 9 bases fit TRBD1. Germline V gene sequence: CDR1 LNHDA, CDR2 SQIVND (reference sequence). The length of the CDR3 is 14 residues. Trimming took 4 bases from V and 7 from J; bases not matched to a gene: 8. In DNA, the CDR3 is TGTGCCAGTAGTACGGGACAGGGCCCGAGAGAGCAGTACTTC. Amino acids: CASSTGQGPREQYF.

A few counts support this clonotype. The chain links TRBV27 to TRBJ1-1; maybe TRBD1 (6 bases). V lost 0 bases, J lost 1 base, and 9 bases lay in between. Germline V CDR1 and CDR2: MNHEY, SMNVEV (reference sequence). The CDR3 runs 15 residues. The CDR3 nucleotides read TGTGCCAGCAGTTTATCGTCGGGGGCGAACACTGAAGCTTTCTTT. Amino acid sequence: CASSLSSGANTEAFF.

This clonotype was picked up a small number of times. V usage is TRBV2 and J usage is TRBJ2-3, with D possibly TRBD2 on 6 matching bases. Germline-derived CDR1 and CDR2 are SNHLY and FYNNEI. The CDR3 sequence is 16 residues long. V shed 7 bases and J shed 0 bases, with 17 bases lying between them. The CDR3 DNA reads TGTGCCAGCACCCGGAGGGCCTACACAAGCACAGATACGCAGTATTTT. As protein: CASTRRAYTSTDTQYF.

The J gene is TRBJ2-1, the V gene TRBV6-4; 8 bases line up with TRBD2. V lost 2 bases to trimming and J lost 10 bases; unmatched junction nucleotides: 10. Per the germline V gene, CDR1 is MRHNA and CDR2 is SNTAGT. The CDR3 covers 15 residues. CDR3 DNA: TGTGCCAGCAGTGACGGCTCGGGGGGGCTTGGGGAGCAGTTCTTC. Translated: CASSDGSGGLGEQFF.

This clonotype was seen only a few times. This chain uses TRBV3-1 with TRBJ2-5; 7 positions agree with TRBD2. This CDR3 spans 16 amino acids. Germline CDR1 and CDR2: LGHDT and YNNKEL (reference sequence). Trimming cost V 0 bases and J 5 bases; bases outside gene matches: 9. DNA for the CDR3: TGTGCCAGCAGCCAAGAGTCGCGGGGGAGCGAGGAGACCCAGTACTTC. It codes for CASSQESRGSEETQYF.

This chain joins TRBV5-1 and TRBJ2-3, with D possibly being TRBD2 (7 bases). CDR1 SGHRS and CDR2 YFSETQ come from the germline V gene. Deletions cut 0 bases from V and 2 bases from J, with 13 bases between. The CDR3 runs to 16 residues. In DNA, the CDR3 is TGCGCCAGCAGCTTGGCCTTGGCGGGGGCCACAGATACGCAGTATTTT. Amino acid sequence: CASSLALAGATDTQYF.

The rearrangement links TRBV4-1 to TRBJ1-1, with D possibly TRBD1 on 5 matching bases. The V and J ends lost 4 bases and 2 bases respectively, with 17 bases between them. Germline lookup yields CDR1 MGHRA and CDR2 YSYEKL. The CDR3 loop spans 16 amino acids. CDR3 sequence reads: CASSRSTVDSNTEAFF. The DNA of the CDR3 is TGCGCCAGCAGCCGGTCGACCGTAGACAGTAACACTGAAGCTTTCTTT.

This clonotype was picked up a small number of times. The V gene is TRBV29-1, the J gene TRBJ2-5, with 10 nucleotides matching TRBD1. CDR1 is SQVTM, CDR2 ANQGSEA, per germline. The CDR3 loop spans 16 amino acids. Losses at the gene ends were 3 bases for V and 3 bases for J; bases not matched to a gene: 10. DNA for the CDR3: TGCAGCGTTGAGGTGCTTTGGGACAGGGGTGAAGAGACCCAGTACTTC. Amino acid sequence: CSVEVLWDRGEETQYF.

Concerning this clonotype: Sequence at one end of the junction differs from germline and may be a read error. The CDR3 bases are TGCGCCAGCAGCAAAGAGGTCTCTGGGGCCAACGTCCTGACTTTC. Its translation: CASSKEVSGANVLTF. The chain couples TRBV4-1 to TRBJ2-6; D is undetermined. Germline lookup yields CDR1 MGHRA and CDR2 YSYEKL. CDR3 length: 15 residues.

V gene TRBV5-1 combines with J gene TRBJ2-3; 8 nucleotides agree with TRBD2. This CDR3 has 16 residues. V shed 2 bases and J 0 bases; nucleotides not matched to a gene: 5. Per the germline V gene, CDR1 is SGHRS and CDR2 is YFSETQ. CDR3 nucleotides: TGCGCCAGCAGCTTAATGAGCGGGGGAAGCACAGATACGCAGTATTTT. Protein: CASSLMSGGSTDTQYF. The full variable domain, in which reference TRBV5-1 and TRBJ2-3 provide the parts outside the CDR3, is KAGVTQTPRYLIKTRGQQVTLSCSPISGHRSVSWYQQTPGQGLQFLFEYFSETQRNKGNFPGRFSGRQFSNSRSEMNVSTLELGDSALYLCASSLMSGGSTDTQYFGPGTRLTVL.

This clonotype was counted between two and nine times. The chain uses TRBV7-9 and TRBJ1-2; 8 bases are shared with TRBD1. Unmatched junction bases numbered 1, after V lost 4 bases and J lost 6 bases. CDR3 size: 12 residues. Germline CDR1 and CDR2: SEHNR and FQNEAQ (reference sequence). The CDR3 loop reads CASSSDRDGYTF. CDR3 in DNA: TGTGCCAGCAGCTCGGACAGGGATGGCTACACCTTC.

The V and J genes are TRBV6-6 and TRBJ2-6; D gene uncertain. From germline, CDR1 is MNHNY and CDR2 SVGAGI (reference sequence). The CDR3 is 15 residues long. V lost 5 bases and J 0 bases, leaving 8 bases between the germline ends. The DNA of the CDR3 is TGTGCCAGCAGTCTAGACACCTCTGGGGCCAACGTCCTGACTTTC. It codes for CASSLDTSGANVLTF.

V gene TRBV19 combines with J gene TRBJ2-1, with 7 bases that match TRBD2. The V and J ends lost 3 bases and 2 bases, in that order; junction bases with no gene match: 4. Germline V gene data show CDR1 as LNHDA and CDR2 as SQIVND (reference sequence). The CDR3 has 15 residues. CDR3 amino acids: CASSISSGAYNEQFF. CDR3 nucleotides: TGTGCCAGTAGTATTTCTAGCGGAGCCTACAATGAGCAGTTCTTC.

The V and J genes are TRBV4-3 and TRBJ2-5; no definite D call. CDR3 length: 13 residues. The V gene lost 4 bases and the J gene lost 8 bases, with 14 bases spanning the gap. Germline CDR1 and CDR2: LGHNA and YSLEER. The CDR3 sequence is CASSPPLQCTQYF. The CDR3 DNA is TGCGCCAGCAGCCCCCCCTTACAGTGCACCCAGTACTTC.

The chain carries TRBV7-3 and TRBJ2-7; 10 positions agree with TRBD2. The germline V gene encodes CDR1 SGHTA and CDR2 FQGTGA. The CDR3 is 15 amino acids. V lost 4 bases and J lost 2; bases outside the gene matches: 5. CDR3 residues: CASSSSSGGPYEQYF. The CDR3 DNA follows: TGTGCCAGCAGCTCATCTAGCGGGGGTCCCTACGAGCAGTACTTC.

This clonotype has only a few counts. The chain joins TRBV4-2 to TRBJ1-1; D remains unclear. CDR1 and CDR2 from the germline V gene are LGHNA and YNFKEQ. Deletions cut 4 bases from V and 4 bases from J, with 16 bases between. The CDR3 consists of 15 residues. CDR3 residues: CASSPRLWEGTEAFF. DNA of the CDR3: TGTGCCAGCAGCCCACGTTTGTGGGAGGGCACTGAAGCTTTCTTT.

The sample holds one count of this clonotype. The chain joins TRBV6-5 to TRBJ2-5; 9 positions agree with TRBD1. After removal of 6 bases from V and 4 bases from J, the junction contained 6 bases not matched to a gene. This CDR3 spans 14 amino acids. The germline gives CDR1 MNHEY, CDR2 SVGAGI. The CDR3, as DNA: TGTGCCAGCAGCCTAGGGACAGGGATAGAGACCCAGTACTTC. It is translated as CASSLGTGIETQYF.

The chain is built from TRBV4-1 and TRBJ1-4; unclear D gene. The CDR3 is made up of 13 amino acids. V lost 1 base to trimming and J lost 3 bases, with 3 bases between them. The germline V gene encodes CDR1 MGHRA and CDR2 YSYEKL. The DNA for the CDR3 is TGCGCCAGCAGCCAAGTGCCTAATGAAAAACTGTTTTTT. Translated: CASSQVPNEKLFF.

In its sample, this clonotype was seen a few times. The chain carries TRBV29-1 and TRBJ2-7; TRBD2 aligns across 9 bases. There are 14 residues in the CDR3. Germline V gene lookup returns CDR1 SQVTM and CDR2 ANQGSEA. Trimming removed 1 base from V and 1 base from J; junction bases left unmatched: 2. The CDR3 here is CSVEVSGGSYEQYF. In DNA, the CDR3 is TGCAGCGTTGAAGTTAGCGGGGGATCCTACGAGCAGTACTTC.

The rearrangement uses TRBV4-1 and TRBJ1-1, with TRBD1 identical over 9 bases. J gave up 0 bases and V 1 base, and 3 bases lay outside the gene matches. From germline, CDR1 is MGHRA and CDR2 YSYEKL. CDR3 size: 16 residues. CDR3 residues: CASSQGQGGMNTEAFF. The DNA for the CDR3 is TGCGCCAGCAGCCAAGGACAGGGGGGAATGAACACTGAAGCTTTCTTT.

V gene TRBV10-3 combines with J gene TRBJ2-3; D is uncertain. The V and J ends lost 3 bases and 0 bases respectively, with 7 bases between them. The germline gives CDR1 ENHRY, CDR2 SYGVKD. The CDR3 spans 14 residues. CDR3: CAISDQDSTDTQYF. DNA of the CDR3: TGTGCCATCAGTGATCAGGACAGCACAGATACGCAGTATTTT.